This T cell receptor beta chain was recovered during a study of technical replicates of blood from a handful of donors. Using immunoSEQ multiplex PCR, the repertoire was profiled, and TCRdb retains in-frame clones only, with some absent. The data show 80,000 to 90,000 clones, with 90% to 95% seen just once and around 0.25% held by the top ten. This CDR3 comprises 13 residues. V was trimmed by 3 bases and J by 3 bases, leaving 8 bases between them. Per germline, CDR1 SEHNR and CDR2 FQNEAQ (reference sequence). Sequenced sample: T cells isolated from PBMCs. The TCR was taken from a human donor in good health. J is TRBJ2-5 and V is TRBV7-9; TRBD1 might be the D (5 bases). The CDR3 spells CASSFSGKETQYF. For the CDR3, the DNA is TGTGCCAGCAGCTTTTCAGGGAAAGAGACCCAGTACTTC.